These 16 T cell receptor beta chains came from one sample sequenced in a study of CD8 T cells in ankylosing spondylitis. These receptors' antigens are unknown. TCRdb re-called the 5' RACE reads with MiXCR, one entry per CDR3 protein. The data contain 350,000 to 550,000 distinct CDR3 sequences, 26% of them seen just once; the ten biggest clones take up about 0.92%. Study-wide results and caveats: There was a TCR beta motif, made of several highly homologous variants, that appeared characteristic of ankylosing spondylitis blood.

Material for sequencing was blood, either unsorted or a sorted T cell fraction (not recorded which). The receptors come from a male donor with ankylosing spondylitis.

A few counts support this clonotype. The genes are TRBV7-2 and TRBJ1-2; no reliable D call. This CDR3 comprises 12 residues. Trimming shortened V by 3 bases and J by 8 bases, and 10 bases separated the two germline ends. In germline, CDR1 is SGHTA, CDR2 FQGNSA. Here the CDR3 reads CASSFGRAGYTF. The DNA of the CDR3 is TGTGCCAGCAGCTTCGGAAGGGCCGGCTACACCTTC.

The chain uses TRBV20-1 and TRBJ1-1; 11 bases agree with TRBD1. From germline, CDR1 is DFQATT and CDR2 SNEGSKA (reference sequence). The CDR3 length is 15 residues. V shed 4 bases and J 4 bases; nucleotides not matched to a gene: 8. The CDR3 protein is CSAIPGQGVGTEAFF. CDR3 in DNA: TGCAGTGCTATACCGGGACAGGGGGTAGGCACTGAAGCTTTCTTT.

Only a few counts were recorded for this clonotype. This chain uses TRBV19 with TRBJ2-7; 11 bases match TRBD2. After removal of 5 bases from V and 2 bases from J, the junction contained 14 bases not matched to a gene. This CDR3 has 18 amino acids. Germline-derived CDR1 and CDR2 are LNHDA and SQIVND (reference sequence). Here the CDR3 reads CASSAQIQLAGGTYEQYF. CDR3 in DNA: TGTGCCAGTAGTGCCCAAATACAGCTAGCGGGAGGAACCTACGAGCAGTACTTC.

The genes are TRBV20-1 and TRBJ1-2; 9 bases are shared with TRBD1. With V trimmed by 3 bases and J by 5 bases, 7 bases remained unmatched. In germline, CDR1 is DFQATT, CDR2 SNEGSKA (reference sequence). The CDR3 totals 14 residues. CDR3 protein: CSARVWDRDYGYTF. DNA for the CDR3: TGCAGTGCTAGGGTCTGGGACAGGGATTATGGCTACACCTTC.

Written as DNA, the CDR3 is TGCGCCAGCAGAAGCGGGAGAGGGTCAGATACGCAGTATTTT. Protein product: CASRSGRGSDTQYF. The rearrangement links TRBV5-1 to TRBJ2-3, with 8 bases fitting TRBD2. The germline V gene has CDR1 SGHRS and CDR2 YFSETQ. The CDR3 runs 14 residues. With V trimmed by 5 bases and J by 4 bases, 6 bases remained unmatched.

The CDR3 bases are TGTGCCAGCAGTTACCCTACTCCCCAGGGGCTCACTGAAGCTTTCTTT. Translating it yields CASSYPTPQGLTEAFF. The rearrangement uses TRBV6-5 and TRBJ1-1, with D possibly being TRBD1 (6 bases). V was clipped by 2 bases and J by 4 bases, with 17 bases between them. Germline CDR1 reads MNHEY; CDR2 reads SVGAGI. The CDR3 sequence is 16 residues long.

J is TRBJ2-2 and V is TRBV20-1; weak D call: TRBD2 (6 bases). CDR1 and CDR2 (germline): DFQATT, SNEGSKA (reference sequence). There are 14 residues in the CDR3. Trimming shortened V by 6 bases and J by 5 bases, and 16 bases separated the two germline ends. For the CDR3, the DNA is TGCAGTGCCCGGGACTTAGGCAGAACCGGGGAGCTGTTTTTT. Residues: CSARDLGRTGELFF.

CDR3 in amino acids: CASSEGVTRAYEQYF. DNA for the CDR3: TGTGCCAGCAGTGAAGGGGTGACTAGGGCCTACGAGCAGTACTTC. V usage is TRBV2 and J usage is TRBJ2-7, with D perhaps TRBD2 (6 bases). This CDR3 comprises 15 residues. The ends were cut back, 1 base at V and 2 bases at J, with 12 bases in the middle. Germline V gives CDR1 SNHLY, CDR2 FYNNEI. The full variable domain, its missing parts supplied by reference TRBV2 and TRBJ2-7, is EPEVTQTPSHQVTQMGQEVILRCVPISNHLYFYWYRQILGQKVEFLVSFYNNEISEKSEIFDDQFSVERPDGSNFTLKIRSTKLEDSAMYFCASSEGVTRAYEQYFGPGTRLTVT.

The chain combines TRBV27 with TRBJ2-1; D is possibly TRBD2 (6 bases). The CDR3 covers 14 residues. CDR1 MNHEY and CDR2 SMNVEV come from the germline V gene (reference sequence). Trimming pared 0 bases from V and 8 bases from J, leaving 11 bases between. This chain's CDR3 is CASSLSGGIDEQFF. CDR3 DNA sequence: TGTGCCAGCAGTTTATCGGGAGGAATAGATGAGCAGTTCTTC.

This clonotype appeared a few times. As DNA, the CDR3 is TGTGCCAGCAGCCGTGATGGGGGAGAGACCCAGTACTTC. This codes for CASSRDGGETQYF. The chain recombines TRBV11-1 with TRBJ2-5; D is possibly TRBD1 or TRBD2 (5 bases each). This CDR3 has 13 residues. Germline V gene data show CDR1 as SGHAT and CDR2 as FQDESV (reference sequence). V shed 5 bases and J shed 4 bases, with 11 bases lying between them.

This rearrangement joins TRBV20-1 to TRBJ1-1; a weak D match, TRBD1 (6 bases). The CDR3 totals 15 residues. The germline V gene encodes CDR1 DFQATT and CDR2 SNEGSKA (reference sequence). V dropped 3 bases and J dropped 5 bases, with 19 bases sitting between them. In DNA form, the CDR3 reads TGCAGTGCTAGTGGCCTACAGGGAGGGGGAACTGAAGCTTTCTTT. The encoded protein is CSASGLQGGGTEAFF.

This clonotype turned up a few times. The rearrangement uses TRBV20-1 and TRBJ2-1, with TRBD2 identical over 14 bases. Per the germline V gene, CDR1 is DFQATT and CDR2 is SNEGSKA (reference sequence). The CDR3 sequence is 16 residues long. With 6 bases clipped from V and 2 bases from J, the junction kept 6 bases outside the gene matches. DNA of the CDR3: TGCAGTGCCCCCGGGACTAGCGGGGGAACCTACAATGAGCAGTTCTTC. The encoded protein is CSAPGTSGGTYNEQFF.

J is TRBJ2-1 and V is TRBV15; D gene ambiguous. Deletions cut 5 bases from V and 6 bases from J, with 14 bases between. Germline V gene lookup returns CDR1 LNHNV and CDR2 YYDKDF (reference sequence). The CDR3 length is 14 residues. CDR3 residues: CATSGPVDFNEQFF. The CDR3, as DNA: TGTGCCACCAGCGGACCAGTTGATTTCAATGAGCAGTTCTTC.

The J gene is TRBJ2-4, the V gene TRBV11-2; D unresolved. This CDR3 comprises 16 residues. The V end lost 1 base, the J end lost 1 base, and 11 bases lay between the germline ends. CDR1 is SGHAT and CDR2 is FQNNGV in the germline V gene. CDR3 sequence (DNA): TGTGCCAGCAGCTTAGGCCCAGAAGGGGCCAAAAACATTCAGTACTTC. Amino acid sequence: CASSLGPEGAKNIQYF. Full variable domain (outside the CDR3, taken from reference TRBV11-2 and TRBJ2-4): EAGVAQSPRYKIIEKRQSVAFWCNPISGHATLYWYQQILGQGPKLLIQFQNNGVVDDSQLPKDRFSAERLKGVDSTLKIQPAKLEDSAVYLCASSLGPEGAKNIQYFGAGTRLSVL.

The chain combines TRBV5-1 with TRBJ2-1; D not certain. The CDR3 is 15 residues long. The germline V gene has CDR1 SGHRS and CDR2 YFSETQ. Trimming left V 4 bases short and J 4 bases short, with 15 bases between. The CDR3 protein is CASSLDSDPYNEQFF. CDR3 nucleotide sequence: TGCGCCAGCAGCCTAGACTCGGACCCGTACAATGAGCAGTTCTTC. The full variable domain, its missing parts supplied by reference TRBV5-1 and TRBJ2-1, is KAGVTQTPRYLIKTRGQQVTLSCSPISGHRSVSWYQQTPGQGLQFLFEYFSETQRNKGNFPGRFSGRQFSNSRSEMNVSTLELGDSALYLCASSLDSDPYNEQFFGPGTRLTVL.

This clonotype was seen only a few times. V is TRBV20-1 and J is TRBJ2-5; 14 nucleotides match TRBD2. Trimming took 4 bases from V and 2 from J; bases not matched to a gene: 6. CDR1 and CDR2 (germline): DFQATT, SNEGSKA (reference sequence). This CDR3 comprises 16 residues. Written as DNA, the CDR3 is TGCAGTGCTAACGACGGGACTAGCGGGAGACAAGAGACCCAGTACTTC. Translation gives CSANDGTSGRQETQYF.